This T cell receptor (beta chain) was retrieved from a study of T cells after yellow fever vaccination. This clonotype appeared a few times. The authors made TCR cDNA by 5'RACE template switching, adding a universal primer site and UMIs. TCRdb reprocessed the 5' RACE reads via MiXCR and lists one record per CDR3 protein. The data contain just under 600,000 distinct CDR3 sequences, roughly 12% of them singletons. This CDR3 contains 12 residues. The germline V gene encodes CDR1 DFQATT and CDR2 SNEGSKA (reference sequence). The germline V and J ends were trimmed by 0 bases and 6 bases, with 8 bases remaining between them.

This TCR was sampled from a man aged 25-40 years who received the YFV17D yellow fever vaccine. Sequences were derived from PBMCs, sampled on the day of the yellow fever booster vaccination. This chain joins TRBV20-1 and TRBJ1-1; D not certain. CDR3 DNA: TGCAGTGCTAGAGACCAGGTAGCTGAAGCTTTCTTT. It translates to CSARDQVAEAFF.